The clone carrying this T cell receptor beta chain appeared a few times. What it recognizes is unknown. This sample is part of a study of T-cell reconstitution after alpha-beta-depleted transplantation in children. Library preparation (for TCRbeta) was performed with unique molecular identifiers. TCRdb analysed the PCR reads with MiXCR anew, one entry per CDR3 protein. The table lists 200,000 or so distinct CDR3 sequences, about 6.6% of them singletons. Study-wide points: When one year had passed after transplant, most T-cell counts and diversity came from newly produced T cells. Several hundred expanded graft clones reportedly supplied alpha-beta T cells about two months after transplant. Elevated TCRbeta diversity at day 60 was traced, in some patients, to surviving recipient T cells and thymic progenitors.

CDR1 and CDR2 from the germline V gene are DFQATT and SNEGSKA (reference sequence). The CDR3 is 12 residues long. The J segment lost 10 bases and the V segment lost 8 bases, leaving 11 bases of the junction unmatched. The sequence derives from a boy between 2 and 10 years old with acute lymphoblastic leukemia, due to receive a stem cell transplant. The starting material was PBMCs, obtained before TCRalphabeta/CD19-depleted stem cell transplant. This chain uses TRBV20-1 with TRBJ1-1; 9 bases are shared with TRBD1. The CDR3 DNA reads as TGCAGTTTGCGGGACAGGGCATCGGGAGCTTTCTTT. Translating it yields CSLRDRASGAFF.